Detailed here is one T cell receptor (beta chain). This record comes from a study of regulatory T cells in long-lasting Graves disease. Documented time point: persistent/refractory GD, antithyroid drugs over 5 years with positive TRAb. With RNA extracted from PBMCs as input, the TCR library was made. Criteria from the American Thyroid Association guidelines were applied to diagnose Graves' disease. Arm-PCR of CDR3 regions with iRepertoire HTBI primers generated TCR beta libraries. Using its own MiXCR run on the multiplex PCR reads, TCRdb lists one record per CDR3 protein. Here the sample spans nearly 350,000 distinct CDR3 sequences, about 20% being singletons. The material sequenced was peripheral blood mononuclear cells (PBMCs), taken when the disease was refractory, from a patient treated with antithyroid drugs. The TCR comes from a female donor with Graves disease.

This chain's CDR3 is CASTELNTGELFF. The DNA for the CDR3 is TGCGCCAGCACGGAGTTGAACACCGGGGAGCTGTTTTTT. V usage is TRBV4-1 and J usage is TRBJ2-2, with D hard to call. The CDR3 is made up of 13 amino acids. Trimming removed 7 bases from V and 1 base from J, with 7 bases in between. Germline loops: CDR1 MGHRA, CDR2 YSYEKL.